Shown below are 20 T cell receptor beta chains from a single sample sequenced in a study of blood T cell repertoires in COVID-19 (dated by TCRdb to 2018 to 2020). The library came from the immunoSEQ multiplex PCR assay. TCRdb provides this immuneACCESS table in a form limited to in-frame rearrangements. Some clones are lacking; in checked studies, under half of them reflect an unresolved V gene, and why the rest are absent is not known. A total of some 80,000 clones appear in this sample, roughly 84% of them only once. Together, the top ten hold approximately 20% of the sample. Sequencing was carried out using peripheral blood. These receptor sequences come from a woman aged 50 to 60 with acute or convalescent COVID-19.

This chain uses TRBV6-6 with TRBJ2-7; 10 bases fit TRBD1. This CDR3 comprises 14 residues. The J segment lost 5 bases and the V segment lost 4 bases, leaving 5 bases of the junction unmatched. Germline V gives CDR1 MNHNY, CDR2 SVGAGI (reference sequence). This CDR3 is CASSSIGTGDEQYF. As DNA, the CDR3 is TGTGCCAGCAGTTCCATCGGGACAGGGGACGAGCAGTACTTC.

The rearrangement joins TRBV27 to TRBJ2-7; 8 nucleotides match TRBD2. CDR1 and CDR2 (germline): MNHEY, SMNVEV (reference sequence). The CDR3 is made up of 15 amino acids. The V gene end was trimmed by 3 bases and the J gene end by 2 bases; junction bases not matched to a gene: 6. DNA for the CDR3: TGTGCCAGCAGTTTCACTAGCGGAGGGACCTACGAGCAGTACTTC. Amino acids: CASSFTSGGTYEQYF.

The V gene is TRBV30, the J gene TRBJ2-1; 13 bases map to TRBD2. After removal of 7 bases from V and 0 bases from J, the junction contained 12 bases not matched to a gene. This CDR3 has 18 amino acids. Germline V gene lookup returns CDR1 GTSNPN and CDR2 SVGIG (reference sequence). CDR3 residues: CALTGLAGLLSSYNEQFF. The CDR3 coding sequence is TGTGCCTTAACGGGACTAGCGGGGCTCCTGAGCTCCTACAATGAGCAGTTCTTC.

The J gene is TRBJ2-2, the V gene TRBV5-1; TRBD2 matches 10 bases. Trimming removed 4 bases from V and 9 bases from J; junction bases left unmatched: 9. CDR3 length equals 15 residues. Germline lookup yields CDR1 SGHRS and CDR2 YFSETQ. The CDR3 region has the DNA TGCGCCAGCAGCCTTGTGCTAGCGGGAGACAGGGAGCTGTTTTTT. Amino acid sequence: CASSLVLAGDRELFF.

The chain has TRBV9 and TRBJ2-1, with 11 bases lining up with TRBD2. The germline gives CDR1 SGDLS, CDR2 YYNGEE. V was pared by 3 bases and J by 6 bases, with 11 bases of the junction left unmatched. This CDR3 has 17 residues. CDR3 residues: CASSGGGLAGGPNEQFF. Here the CDR3 DNA reads TGTGCCAGCAGCGGTGGGGGTTTAGCGGGAGGGCCCAATGAGCAGTTCTTC.

This chain joins TRBV10-3 and TRBJ1-5, with D tentatively TRBD1 (6 bases). Trimming shortened V by 8 bases and J by 3 bases, and 8 bases separated the two germline ends. CDR1 ENHRY and CDR2 SYGVKD come from the germline V gene. The CDR3 covers 12 residues. The CDR3, as DNA: TGTGCCATCTGGGACAACAATCAGCCCCAGCATTTT. Translating gives CAIWDNNQPQHF.

This clone was counted a few times. The genes are TRBV4-2 and TRBJ1-6; TRBD1 matches at 7 bases. The CDR3 runs 16 residues. V dropped 4 bases and J dropped 8; count of bases not matched to a gene: 11. Germline V CDR1 and CDR2: LGHNA, YNFKEQ. The CDR3 bases are TGTGCCAGCAGCCGGGGGATCGGGACAGATTATTCACCCCTCCACTTT. Translating gives CASSRGIGTDYSPLHF.

The CDR3: CASSIPTGGGVQPQHF. The DNA of the CDR3 is TGTGCCAGTAGTATACCGACAGGGGGGGGAGTACAGCCCCAGCATTTT. This chain connects TRBV19 to TRBJ1-5, with 9 nucleotides matching TRBD1. Germline loops: CDR1 LNHDA, CDR2 SQIVND (reference sequence). This CDR3 is 16 amino acids long. With 2 bases clipped from V and 7 bases from J, the junction kept 9 bases outside the gene matches. Supplemented by reference TRBV19 and TRBJ1-5, the full variable domain reads DGGITQSPKYLFRKEGQNVTLSCEQNLNHDAMYWYRQDPGQGLRLIYYSQIVNDFQKGDIAEGYSVSREKKESFPLTVTSAQKNPTAFYLCASSIPTGGGVQPQHFGDGTRLSIL.

The chain recombines TRBV5-1 with TRBJ2-7; 7 positions agree with TRBD1. The germline gives CDR1 SGHRS, CDR2 YFSETQ. CDR3 length: 14 amino acids. The V segment lost 2 bases and the J segment 2 bases; nucleotides outside the gene matches: 4. CDR3 nucleotide sequence: TGCGCCAGCAGCTTACAGGGGTTTCCCTACGAGCAGTACTTC. Protein product: CASSLQGFPYEQYF. The full variable domain, rest sourced from reference TRBV5-1 and TRBJ2-7, is KAGVTQTPRYLIKTRGQQVTLSCSPISGHRSVSWYQQTPGQGLQFLFEYFSETQRNKGNFPGRFSGRQFSNSRSEMNVSTLELGDSALYLCASSLQGFPYEQYFGPGTRLTVT.

The chain carries TRBV30 and TRBJ2-7; TRBD1 aligns across 7 bases. The germline gives CDR1 GTSNPN, CDR2 SVGIG (reference sequence). The junction had 15 bases not matched to a gene; V was cut back by 4 bases and J by 0 bases. The CDR3 totals 17 residues. CDR3 amino acids: CAWKRVIGGQISYEQYF. The DNA for the CDR3 is TGTGCCTGGAAAAGAGTCATTGGGGGACAGATCTCCTACGAGCAGTACTTC.

The gene calls are TRBV6-2 or TRBV6-3 and TRBJ2-3, with D uncertain. V was shortened by 4 bases and J by 6 bases, with 14 bases between the two germline ends. This CDR3 is built from 14 residues. CDR1 is MNHEY and CDR2 is SVGEGT in the germline V gene. CDR3 sequence reads: CASSFSTLGDTQYF. CDR3 DNA sequence: TGTGCCAGCAGTTTCAGTACTCTCGGGGATACGCAGTATTTT.

The chain combines TRBV29-1 with TRBJ2-5, with a weak D call TRBD1 (6 bases). The V gene lost 6 bases and the J gene lost 5 bases, with 25 bases spanning the gap. Germline CDR1 and CDR2: SQVTM and ANQGSEA. The CDR3 contains 16 residues. In DNA form, the CDR3 reads TGCAGCGTCGATAACACCCTGGGGACAAATGATGAGACCCAGTACTTC. Translation: CSVDNTLGTNDETQYF.

The rearrangement links TRBV4-2 to TRBJ1-1; D is unclear. This CDR3 comprises 17 residues. The V gene's germline CDR1 is LGHNA and CDR2 YNFKEQ. Deletions cut 6 bases from V and 2 bases from J, with 22 bases between. This CDR3 reads CASRRRVATDFNTEAFF. The CDR3 DNA sequence: TGTGCCAGCAGGCGGAGGGTTGCTACAGACTTTAACACTGAAGCTTTCTTT.

A few counts support this clone. V gene TRBV20-1 combines with J gene TRBJ2-3; D not resolved. This CDR3 comprises 10 residues. The germline V gene has CDR1 DFQATT and CDR2 SNEGSKA (reference sequence). Trimming removed 5 bases at V and 8 bases at J, with 8 bases between. CDR3 loop: CSAVAGTQYF. CDR3 coding DNA: TGCAGTGCTGTCGCCGGTACGCAGTATTTT.

The genes are TRBV6-6 and TRBJ1-6; tentatively, D is TRBD1 (5 bases). The CDR3 sequence is 14 residues long. Trimming removed 6 bases from V and 8 bases from J, with 14 bases in between. Germline V lookup: CDR1 MNHNY, CDR2 SVGAGI (reference sequence). This chain's CDR3 is CASSSWGGDSPLHF. The CDR3 DNA reads as TGTGCCAGCAGCTCCTGGGGGGGAGATTCACCCCTCCACTTT.

The rearrangement uses TRBV5-5 and TRBJ1-4; TRBD1 agrees at 9 bases. With 3 bases clipped from V and 7 bases from J, the junction kept 13 bases outside the gene matches. The CDR3 is 17 residues long. The germline CDR1 and CDR2 sequences are SGHKS and YYEKEE (reference sequence). The CDR3 loop is CASSYVPGQGRGEKLFF. In nucleotides, the CDR3 is TGTGCCAGCAGCTATGTCCCGGGACAGGGCCGGGGTGAAAAACTGTTTTTT.

The CDR3 reads CASSSLRDSYGYTF. The CDR3 nucleotides read TGTGCCAGCAGTTCCTTACGGGACTCCTATGGCTACACCTTC. This chain links TRBV28 with TRBJ1-2; tentatively, D is TRBD1 (5 bases). The CDR3 covers 14 residues. CDR1 and CDR2 (germline): MDHEN, SYDVKM. Deletions cut 4 bases from V and 4 bases from J, with 13 bases between.

The chain couples TRBV7-2 to TRBJ2-7, with a weak D call TRBD1 (5 bases). The CDR3 runs 13 residues. CDR1 and CDR2 from the germline V gene are SGHTA and FQGNSA. V lost 0 bases to trimming and J lost 4 bases, with 7 bases between them. Written as DNA, the CDR3 is TGTGCCAGCAGCTTAGCCAGGGTATACGAGCAGTACTTC. Its protein product is CASSLARVYEQYF. Drawing the rest from reference TRBV7-2 and TRBJ2-7, the complete variable domain is GAGVSQSPSNKVTEKGKDVELRCDPISGHTALYWYRQSLGQGLEFLIYFQGNSAPDKSGLPSDRFSAERTGGSVSTLTIQRTQQEDSAVYLCASSLARVYEQYFGPGTRLTVT.

This sequence joins TRBV19 and TRBJ2-5; perhaps TRBD2 as D (5 bases). V was cut by 8 bases and J by 1 base, with 14 bases left in between. The CDR3 sequence is 14 residues long. Germline V gene sequence: CDR1 LNHDA, CDR2 SQIVND (reference sequence). This CDR3 is CASSSGRFQETQYF. CDR3 nucleotides: TGTGCCAGTTCCAGCGGCCGGTTCCAAGAGACCCAGTACTTC.

This clone was seen just once. The V call is TRBV4-2, the J call TRBJ1-6; possible D gene TRBD1, 6 bases. The CDR3 totals 16 residues. Germline values: CDR1 LGHNA, CDR2 YNFKEQ. V was shortened by 0 bases and J by 9 bases, with 15 bases between the two germline ends. This CDR3 is CASSQDTDRWVSPLHF. The CDR3 DNA sequence: TGTGCCAGCAGCCAAGATACCGACAGGTGGGTTTCACCCCTCCACTTT.